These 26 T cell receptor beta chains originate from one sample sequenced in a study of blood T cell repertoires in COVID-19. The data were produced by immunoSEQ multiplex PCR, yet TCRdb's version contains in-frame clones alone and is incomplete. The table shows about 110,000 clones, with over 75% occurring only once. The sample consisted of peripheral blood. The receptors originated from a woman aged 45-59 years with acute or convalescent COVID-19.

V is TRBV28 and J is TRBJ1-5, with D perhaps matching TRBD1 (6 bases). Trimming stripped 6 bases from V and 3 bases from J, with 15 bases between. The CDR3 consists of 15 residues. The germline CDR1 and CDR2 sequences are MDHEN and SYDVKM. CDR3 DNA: TGTGCCAGCAGCCCCAGAAGGGGGTCCAATCAGCCCCAGCATTTT. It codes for CASSPRRGSNQPQHF.

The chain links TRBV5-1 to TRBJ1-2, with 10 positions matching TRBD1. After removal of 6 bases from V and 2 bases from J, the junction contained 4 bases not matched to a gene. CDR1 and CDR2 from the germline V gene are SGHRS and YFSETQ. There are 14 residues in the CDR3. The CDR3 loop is CASTRGQGNYGYTF. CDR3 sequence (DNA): TGCGCCAGCACGAGGGGACAGGGGAACTATGGCTACACCTTC.

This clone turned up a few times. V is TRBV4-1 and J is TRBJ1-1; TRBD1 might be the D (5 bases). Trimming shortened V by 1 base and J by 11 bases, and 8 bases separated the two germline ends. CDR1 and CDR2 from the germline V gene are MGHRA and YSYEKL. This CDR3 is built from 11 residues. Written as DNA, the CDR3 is TGCGCCAGCAGCCAAGGGGGCTCGGCTTTCTTT. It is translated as CASSQGGSAFF.

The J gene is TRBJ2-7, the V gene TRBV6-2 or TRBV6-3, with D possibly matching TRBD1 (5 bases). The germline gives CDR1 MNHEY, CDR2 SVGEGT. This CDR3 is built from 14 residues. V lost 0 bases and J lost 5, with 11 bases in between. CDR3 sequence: CASSYSDSINEQYF. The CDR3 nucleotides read TGTGCCAGCAGTTACTCTGACAGTATCAACGAGCAGTACTTC.

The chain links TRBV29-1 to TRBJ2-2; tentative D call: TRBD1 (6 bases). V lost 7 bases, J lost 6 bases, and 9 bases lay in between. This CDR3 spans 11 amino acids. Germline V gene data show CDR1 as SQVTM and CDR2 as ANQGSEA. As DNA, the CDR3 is TGCAGCGCACAGGGTGCCGGGGAGCTGTTTTTT. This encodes CSAQGAGELFF.

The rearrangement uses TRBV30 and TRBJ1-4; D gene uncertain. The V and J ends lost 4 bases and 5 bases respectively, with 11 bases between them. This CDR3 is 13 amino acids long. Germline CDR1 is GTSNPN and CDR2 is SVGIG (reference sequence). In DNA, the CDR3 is TGTGCCTGGAACTATGGACTGAATGAAAAACTGTTTTTT. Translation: CAWNYGLNEKLFF.

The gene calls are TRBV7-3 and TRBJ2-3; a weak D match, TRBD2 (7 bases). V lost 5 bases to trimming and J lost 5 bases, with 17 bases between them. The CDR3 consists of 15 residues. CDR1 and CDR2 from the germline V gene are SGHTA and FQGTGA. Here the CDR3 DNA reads TGTGCCAGCAGCGCAAAGGGGGGGCCAGGAGATACGCAGTATTTT. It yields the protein CASSAKGGPGDTQYF.

CDR3 nucleotide sequence: TGTGCCAGCAGCTCGGGTTGGGAGACCCAGTACTTC. Its translation is CASSSGWETQYF. The J gene is TRBJ2-5, the V gene TRBV11-2; unclear D gene. Trimming left V 4 bases short and J 5 bases short, with 8 bases between. From germline, CDR1 is SGHAT and CDR2 FQNNGV. The length of the CDR3 is 12 residues.

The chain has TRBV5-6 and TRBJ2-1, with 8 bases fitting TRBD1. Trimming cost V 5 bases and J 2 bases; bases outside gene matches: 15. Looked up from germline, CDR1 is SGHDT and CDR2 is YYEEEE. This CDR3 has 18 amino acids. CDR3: CASSFPPIGTGTYNEQFF. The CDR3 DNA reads TGTGCCAGCAGTTTCCCCCCGATTGGGACAGGCACCTACAATGAGCAGTTCTTC.

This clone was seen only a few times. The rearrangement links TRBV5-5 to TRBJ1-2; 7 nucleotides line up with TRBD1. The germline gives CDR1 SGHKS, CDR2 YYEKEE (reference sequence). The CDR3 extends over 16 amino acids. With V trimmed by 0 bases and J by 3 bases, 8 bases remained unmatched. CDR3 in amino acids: CASSLGRGRYDYGYTF. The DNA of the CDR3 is TGTGCCAGCAGCTTGGGAAGGGGGCGGTACGACTATGGCTACACCTTC.

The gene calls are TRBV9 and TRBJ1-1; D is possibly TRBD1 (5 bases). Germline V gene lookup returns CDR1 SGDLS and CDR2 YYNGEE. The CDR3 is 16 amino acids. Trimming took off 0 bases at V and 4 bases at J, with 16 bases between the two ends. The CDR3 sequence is CASSVAPGGVGTEAFF. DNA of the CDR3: TGTGCCAGCAGCGTAGCCCCAGGAGGGGTGGGCACTGAAGCTTTCTTT.

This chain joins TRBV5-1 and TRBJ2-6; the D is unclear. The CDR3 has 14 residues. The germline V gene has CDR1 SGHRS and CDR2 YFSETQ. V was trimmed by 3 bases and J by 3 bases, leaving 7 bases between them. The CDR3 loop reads CASSSVVGANVLTF. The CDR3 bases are TGCGCCAGCAGCTCGGTCGTTGGGGCCAACGTCCTGACTTTC.

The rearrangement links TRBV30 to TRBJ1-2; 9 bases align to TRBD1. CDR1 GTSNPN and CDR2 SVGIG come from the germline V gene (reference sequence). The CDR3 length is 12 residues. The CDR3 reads CAQGAPNYGYTF. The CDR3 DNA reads TGTGCACAGGGGGCCCCTAACTATGGCTACACCTTC.

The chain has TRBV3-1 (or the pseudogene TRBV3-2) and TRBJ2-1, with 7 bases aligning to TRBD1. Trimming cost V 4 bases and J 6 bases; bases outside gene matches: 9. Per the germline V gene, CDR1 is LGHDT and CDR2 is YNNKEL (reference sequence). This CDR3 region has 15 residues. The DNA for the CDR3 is TGTGCCAGCAGCCTTCGACAGGGACATCGCAATGAGCAGTTCTTC. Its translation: CASSLRQGHRNEQFF.

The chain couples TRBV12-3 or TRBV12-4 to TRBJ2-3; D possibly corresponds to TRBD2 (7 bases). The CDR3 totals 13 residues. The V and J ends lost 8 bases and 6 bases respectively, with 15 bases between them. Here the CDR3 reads CASGAGASDTQYF. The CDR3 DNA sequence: TGTGCCAGCGGGGCGGGGGCCTCGGATACGCAGTATTTT.

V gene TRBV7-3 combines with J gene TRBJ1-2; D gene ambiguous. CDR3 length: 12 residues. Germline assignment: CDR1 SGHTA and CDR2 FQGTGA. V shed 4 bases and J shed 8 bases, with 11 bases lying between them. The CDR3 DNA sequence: TGTGCCAGCAGCTCCACCATCCTAGGCTACACCTTC. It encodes CASSSTILGYTF.

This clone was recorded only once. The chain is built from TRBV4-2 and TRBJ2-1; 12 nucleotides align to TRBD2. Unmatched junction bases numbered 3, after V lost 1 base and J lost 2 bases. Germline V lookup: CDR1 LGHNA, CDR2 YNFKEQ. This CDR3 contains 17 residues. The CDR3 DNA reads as TGTGCCAGCAGCCAAGGTCGGACTAGCGGGACCTACAATGAGCAGTTCTTC. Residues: CASSQGRTSGTYNEQFF.

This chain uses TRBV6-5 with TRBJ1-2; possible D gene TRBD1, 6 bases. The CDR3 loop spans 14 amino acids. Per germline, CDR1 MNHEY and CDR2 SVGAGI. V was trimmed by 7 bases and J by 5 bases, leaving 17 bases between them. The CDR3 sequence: CASTHGGGGYGYTF. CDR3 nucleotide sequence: TGTGCCAGCACCCATGGGGGGGGCGGGTATGGCTACACCTTC.

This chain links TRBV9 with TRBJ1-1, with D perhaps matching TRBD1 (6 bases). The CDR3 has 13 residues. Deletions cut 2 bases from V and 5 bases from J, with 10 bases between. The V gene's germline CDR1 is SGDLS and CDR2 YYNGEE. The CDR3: CASSVEGGTEAFF. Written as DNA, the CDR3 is TGTGCCAGCAGCGTCGAAGGGGGTACTGAAGCTTTCTTT. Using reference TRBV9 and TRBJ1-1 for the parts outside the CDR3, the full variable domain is DSGVTQTPKHLITATGQRVTLRCSPRSGDLSVYWYQQSLDQGLQFLIQYYNGEERAKGNILERFSAQQFPDLHSELNLSSLELGDSALYFCASSVEGGTEAFFGQGTRLTVV.

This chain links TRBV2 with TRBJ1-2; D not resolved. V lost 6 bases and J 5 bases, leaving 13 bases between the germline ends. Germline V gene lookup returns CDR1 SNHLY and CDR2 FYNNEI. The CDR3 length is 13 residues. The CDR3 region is CASRGEGSYGYTF. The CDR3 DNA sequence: TGTGCCAGCAGAGGCGAGGGATCTTATGGCTACACCTTC.

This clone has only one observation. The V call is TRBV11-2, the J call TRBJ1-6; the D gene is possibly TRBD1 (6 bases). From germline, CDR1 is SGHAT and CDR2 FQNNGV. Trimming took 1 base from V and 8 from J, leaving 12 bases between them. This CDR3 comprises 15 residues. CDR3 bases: TGTGCCAGCAGCTTAGTTCCCCGGACAGATTCACCCCTCCACTTT. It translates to CASSLVPRTDSPLHF. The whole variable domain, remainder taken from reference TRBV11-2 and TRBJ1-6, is EAGVAQSPRYKIIEKRQSVAFWCNPISGHATLYWYQQILGQGPKLLIQFQNNGVVDDSQLPKDRFSAERLKGVDSTLKIQPAKLEDSAVYLCASSLVPRTDSPLHFGNGTRLTVT.

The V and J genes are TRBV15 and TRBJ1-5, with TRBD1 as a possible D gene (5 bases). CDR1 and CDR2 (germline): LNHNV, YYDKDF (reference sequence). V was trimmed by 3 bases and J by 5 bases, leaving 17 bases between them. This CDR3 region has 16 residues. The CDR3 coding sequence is TGTGCCACCAGCAGTCTCTACGGAACAGGTGATCAGCCCCAGCATTTT. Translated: CATSSLYGTGDQPQHF.

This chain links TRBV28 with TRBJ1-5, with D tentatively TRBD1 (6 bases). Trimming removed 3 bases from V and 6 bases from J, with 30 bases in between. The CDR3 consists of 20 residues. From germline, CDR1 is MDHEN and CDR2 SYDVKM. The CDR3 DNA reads TGTGCCAGCAGTTTTAAGAGACCATTCAACGCTAGACAGGCGGGTCAGCCCCAGCATTTT. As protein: CASSFKRPFNARQAGQPQHF.

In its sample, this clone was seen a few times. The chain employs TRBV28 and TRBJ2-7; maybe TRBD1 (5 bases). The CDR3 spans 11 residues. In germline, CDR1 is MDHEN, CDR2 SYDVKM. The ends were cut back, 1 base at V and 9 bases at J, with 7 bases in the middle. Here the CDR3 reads CASSLSGSQYF. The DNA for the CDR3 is TGTGCCAGCAGTTTATCAGGGTCGCAGTACTTC.

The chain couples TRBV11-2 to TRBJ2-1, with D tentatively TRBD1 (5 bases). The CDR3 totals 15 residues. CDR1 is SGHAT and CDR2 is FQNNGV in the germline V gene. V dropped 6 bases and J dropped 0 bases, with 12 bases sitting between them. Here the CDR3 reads CASRPQGISYNEQFF. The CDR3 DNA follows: TGTGCCAGCAGGCCGCAGGGTATCTCCTACAATGAGCAGTTCTTC.

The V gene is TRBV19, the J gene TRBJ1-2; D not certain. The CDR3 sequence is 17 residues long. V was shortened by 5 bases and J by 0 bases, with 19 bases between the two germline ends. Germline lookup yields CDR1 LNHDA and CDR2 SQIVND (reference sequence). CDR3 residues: CASSPGPGTGSNYGYTF. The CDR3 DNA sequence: TGTGCCAGTAGTCCCGGGCCCGGAACGGGATCTAACTATGGCTACACCTTC.